The 20 T cell receptor beta chains presented below share a single source sample, sequenced in a study of cytomegalovirus exposure and HLA in healthy donors. A multiplex PCR was run with 60 Vbeta primers and 13 Jbeta primers. The assay was immunoSEQ multiplex PCR, and TCRdb's table has in-frame clones only and misses some. The sample contains about 84,000 clones, around 66% of which appear only once. The sample was PBMCs. Receptors were obtained from a woman in her thirties or forties in good health and CMV-seropositive.

The chain couples TRBV9 to TRBJ2-3; D gene uncertain. Germline CDR1 reads SGDLS; CDR2 reads YYNGEE. V dropped 3 bases and J dropped 0 bases, with 2 bases sitting between them. The CDR3 is made up of 12 amino acids. For the CDR3, the DNA is TGTGCCAGCAGCGCGAGCACAGATACGCAGTATTTT. Protein sequence: CASSASTDTQYF. Complete variable domain (other parts from reference TRBV9 and TRBJ2-3): DSGVTQTPKHLITATGQRVTLRCSPRSGDLSVYWYQQSLDQGLQFLIQYYNGEERAKGNILERFSAQQFPDLHSELNLSSLELGDSALYFCASSASTDTQYFGPGTRLTVL.

Only a few counts were recorded for this clone. A single base is all that separates this from a far larger clone, so a read error is likely. This chain connects TRBV7-6 to TRBJ2-5; TRBD1 matches 7 bases. CDR3 length equals 11 residues. The V gene's germline CDR1 is SGHVS and CDR2 FNYEAQ. The CDR3 DNA reads TGTGCCAGCAGCCAGGGGGAGACCGAGTACTTC. It translates to CASSQGETEYF.

V and J are TRBV2 and TRBJ1-4; 10 bases line up with TRBD1. Trimming took 6 bases from V and 8 from J; bases not matched to a gene: 6. Per the germline V gene, CDR1 is SNHLY and CDR2 is FYNNEI. The CDR3 has 14 residues. In DNA form, the CDR3 reads TGTGCCAGCAGCCAGACAGGGGGCGAAGAAAAACTGTTTTTT. Residues: CASSQTGGEEKLFF. The full variable domain, rest sourced from reference TRBV2 and TRBJ1-4, is EPEVTQTPSHQVTQMGQEVILRCVPISNHLYFYWYRQILGQKVEFLVSFYNNEISEKSEIFDDQFSVERPDGSNFTLKIRSTKLEDSAMYFCASSQTGGEEKLFFGSGTQLSVL.

V and J are TRBV23-1 and TRBJ1-4; possibly TRBD1 for D (6 bases). TRBV23-1 is sorted into the ORF group, with uncertain function. This CDR3 has 12 residues. Between the trimmed V and J ends, which lost 6 bases and 12 bases, there was a span of 14 bases. The CDR3 DNA is TGCGCCAGCAGACACCGGGACACCCAACTGTTTTTT. This encodes CASRHRDTQLFF.

The chain carries TRBV28 and TRBJ1-2; D unresolved. Germline loops: CDR1 MDHEN, CDR2 SYDVKM. The CDR3 contains 12 residues. Trimming stripped 5 bases from V and 4 bases from J, with 8 bases between. The CDR3 region has the DNA TGTGCCAGCAGTCTCGAGATCTATGGCTACACCTTC. It is translated as CASSLEIYGYTF.

This clone showed up just a few times. This chain joins TRBV27 and TRBJ1-1; 12 bases align to TRBD1. Germline CDR1 and CDR2: MNHEY and SMNVEV (reference sequence). Trimming took 1 base from V and 5 from J; bases not matched to a gene: 5. CDR3 length equals 16 residues. For the CDR3, the DNA is TGTGCCAGCAGTTTATGGGGACAGGGGGCGCGAACTGAAGCTTTCTTT. As protein: CASSLWGQGARTEAFF.

The V and J genes are TRBV6-6 and TRBJ1-1, with 11 bases fitting TRBD1. Trimming cost V 7 bases and J 7 bases; bases outside gene matches: 5. The germline V gene has CDR1 MNHNY and CDR2 SVGAGI (reference sequence). This CDR3 contains 13 residues. CDR3 residues: CASTLGTGGEAFF. The DNA of the CDR3 is TGTGCCAGCACCCTAGGGACAGGGGGTGAAGCTTTCTTT.

The rearrangement joins TRBV7-2 to TRBJ1-2; a possible D gene is TRBD1 (5 bases). Germline V gene sequence: CDR1 SGHTA, CDR2 FQGNSA. The V end lost 6 bases, the J end lost 3 bases, and 14 bases lay between the germline ends. This CDR3 comprises 14 residues. CDR3 DNA sequence: TGTGCCAGCAGTACGACAGTTACTGACTATGGCTACACCTTC. Translation: CASSTTVTDYGYTF.

This rearrangement joins TRBV4-3 to TRBJ1-1; D perhaps matches TRBD1 (6 bases). The CDR3 loop spans 14 amino acids. The V gene lost 1 base and the J gene lost 6 bases, with 12 bases spanning the gap. The germline V gene has CDR1 LGHNA and CDR2 YSLEER. DNA for the CDR3: TGCGCCAGCAGCCAAGTTCTAGGGGGTCCTGAAGCTTTCTTT. It yields the protein CASSQVLGGPEAFF.

The chain joins TRBV4-2 to TRBJ1-5, with D possibly being TRBD1 (6 bases). CDR3 length equals 16 residues. Germline values: CDR1 LGHNA, CDR2 YNFKEQ. V gave up 4 bases and J gave up 6 bases, with 19 bases separating them. In DNA form, the CDR3 reads TGTGCCAGCAGCCGACCCTATCAGGGGTATGGTCAGCCCCAGCATTTT. Amino acids: CASSRPYQGYGQPQHF.

The rearrangement uses TRBV4-3 and TRBJ1-2; D remains ambiguous. Trimming removed 0 bases at V and 2 bases at J, with 10 bases between. The CDR3 sequence is 15 residues long. The germline gives CDR1 LGHNA, CDR2 YSLEER. Here the CDR3 reads CASSQDLGGNYGYTF. The CDR3 DNA reads TGCGCCAGCAGCCAAGATCTTGGAGGAAACTATGGCTACACCTTC.

This chain joins TRBV29-1 and TRBJ2-1; TRBD2 is a possible D gene (6 bases). The CDR3 has 14 residues. Per germline, CDR1 SQVTM and CDR2 ANQGSEA. The V end lost 3 bases, the J end lost 6 bases, and 15 bases lay between the germline ends. The CDR3: CSVDAETSFNEQFF. The CDR3 region has the DNA TGCAGCGTTGACGCCGAAACTAGCTTCAATGAGCAGTTCTTC.

The V and J genes are TRBV5-1 and TRBJ2-5; TRBD1 agrees at 9 bases. The V gene end was trimmed by 4 bases and the J gene end by 5 bases; junction bases not matched to a gene: 6. Germline assignment: CDR1 SGHRS and CDR2 YFSETQ. This CDR3 region has 14 residues. The CDR3: CASSVLTGGETQYF. CDR3 bases: TGCGCCAGCAGCGTTCTGACAGGGGGTGAGACCCAGTACTTC.

The DNA of the CDR3 is TGTGCTAGTGGGGTTGGGGGAGGTGAGCAGTTCTTC. It specifies CASGVGGGEQFF. This chain connects TRBV12-5 to TRBJ2-1; maybe TRBD2 (6 bases). Trimming cost V 6 bases and J 9 bases, with 12 bases left between them. Germline V gene sequence: CDR1 LGHNT, CDR2 FRNRAP. CDR3 length equals 12 residues.

The gene calls are TRBV6-6 and TRBJ1-1; D ambiguous. V was trimmed by 10 bases and J by 3 bases, leaving 15 bases between them. The CDR3 contains 13 residues. Germline V gene sequence: CDR1 MNHNY, CDR2 SVGAGI (reference sequence). DNA for the CDR3: TGTGCCACGACTGATGCTTCCGACACTGAAGCTTTCTTT. Protein product: CATTDASDTEAFF.

The chain recombines TRBV28 with TRBJ1-1, with D hard to call. Trimming pared 3 bases from V and 6 bases from J, leaving 14 bases between. Germline V gene lookup returns CDR1 MDHEN and CDR2 SYDVKM. CDR3 length: 14 amino acids. The chain's CDR3 is CASSFPAPGAEAFF. CDR3 bases: TGTGCCAGCAGTTTCCCGGCCCCGGGAGCTGAAGCTTTCTTT.

The chain joins TRBV2 to TRBJ2-2; 8 nucleotides line up with TRBD1. The junction had 3 bases not matched to a gene; V was cut back by 7 bases and J by 2 bases. Germline CDR1 and CDR2: SNHLY and FYNNEI. The CDR3 sequence is 14 residues long. CDR3 loop: CASTGGPNTGELFF. CDR3 DNA: TGTGCCAGCACAGGGGGCCCTAACACCGGGGAGCTGTTTTTT.

This chain uses TRBV6-6 with TRBJ2-3; D possibly corresponds to TRBD2 (5 bases). The CDR3 is made up of 15 amino acids. V lost 10 bases, J lost 4 bases, and 21 bases lay in between. Germline assignment: CDR1 MNHNY and CDR2 SVGAGI (reference sequence). CDR3 residues: CATIPGGFISDTQYF. CDR3 coding DNA: TGTGCCACCATTCCCGGCGGGTTCATTTCAGATACGCAGTATTTT.

The chain links TRBV13 to TRBJ1-4, with 8 bases fitting TRBD1. The CDR3 is 15 amino acids. Germline V lookup: CDR1 PRHDT, CDR2 FYEKMQ (reference sequence). The V gene end was trimmed by 3 bases and the J gene end by 6 bases; junction bases not matched to a gene: 6. CDR3 region: CASSLTGEGDEKLFF. The CDR3 DNA sequence: TGTGCCAGCAGCTTGACAGGGGAAGGAGATGAAAAACTGTTTTTT. Variable domain in full (rest from reference TRBV13 and TRBJ1-4): AAGVIQSPRHLIKEKRETATLKCYPIPRHDTVYWYQQGPGQDPQFLISFYEKMQSDKGSIPDRFSAQQFSDYHSELNMSSLELGDSALYFCASSLTGEGDEKLFFGSGTQLSVL.

V gene TRBV5-8 combines with J gene TRBJ1-2, with 7 bases matching TRBD1. After removal of 5 bases from V and 2 bases from J, the junction contained 9 bases not matched to a gene. The CDR3 spans 15 residues. Germline V gives CDR1 SGHTS, CDR2 YDEGEE. In DNA form, the CDR3 reads TGTGCCAGCAGTCAACAGGGGACCCTCAACTATGGCTACACCTTC. It translates to CASSQQGTLNYGYTF.